This TCR beta chain was documented in a study of cytomegalovirus exposure and HLA in healthy donors. The PCR had 60 Vbeta and 13 Jbeta primers. The data were produced by immunoSEQ multiplex PCR, yet TCRdb's version contains in-frame clones alone and is incomplete. The table shows approximately 160,000 clones, with around 70% occurring only once. A word on this clone: The sample holds other DNA sequences that translate to the same CDR3.

Trimming removed 1 base at V and 0 bases at J, with 11 bases between. Germline V gives CDR1 SQVTM, CDR2 ANQGSEA. The CDR3 contains 15 residues. The chain joins TRBV29-1 to TRBJ2-3, with D perhaps matching TRBD2 (5 bases). The sequence was obtained from a man aged 18 to 30 in good health and CMV-seropositive. The specimen was PBMCs. CDR3 protein: CSVEGGRESTDTQYF. The CDR3 nucleotides are TGCAGCGTTGAAGGAGGGCGCGAGAGCACAGATACGCAGTATTTT.